The clone carrying this T cell receptor beta chain occurred a few times. Its cognate antigen is unknown. CDR1 DFQATT and CDR2 SNEGSKA come from the germline V gene (reference sequence). The CDR3 length is 16 residues. Trimming pared 3 bases from V and 2 bases from J, leaving 20 bases between. The data originate from a study of T cells after yellow fever vaccination. Findings and limits, study-wide: Boosting was followed by the reappearance of most primary-vaccination clones (roughly 96% CD4, about 90% CD8). Weaker in magnitude, the secondary response showed a faster peak on day 5 versus 15. Some clonotypes were seen in both the CD4 and the CD8 compartments. These made up a small share and likely arose from convergent recombination.

They built TCR cDNA with 5'RACE template switching, a step that put in a universal primer site and UMIs. TCRdb processed the 5' RACE reads anew with MiXCR; each CDR3 protein has one entry. Of 200,000 to 300,000 distinct CDR3 sequences listed, over 6.5% are singletons. The sequence was obtained from a man aged 25-45 years who received the YFV17D yellow fever vaccine. The chain recombines TRBV20-1 with TRBJ2-7, with TRBD2 as a possible D gene (6 bases). The sample in question was CD4+ T cells sorted from PBMCs, obtained on the day of the yellow fever booster vaccination. CDR3 DNA sequence: TGCAGTGCTAGTAGCTTTATGGCGGGGTCCACCTACGAGCAGTACTTC. As protein: CSASSFMAGSTYEQYF.